Listed here are 10 T cell receptor beta chains from one sample, sequenced in a study. MiXCR, run by TCRdb on the 5' RACE reads, gives a single entry per CDR3 protein. The sample consists of 5,500 to 6,500 distinct CDR3 sequences, around a third of them appearing once. Sequencing was done on a sample of naive CD4+ T cells sorted from a lymph node. Indicated subset: naive CD4+ T cells, CD4+CD45RA+CD25-. The receptor set was obtained from a female donor with breast cancer.

This rearrangement joins TRBV18 to TRBJ2-7; no clear D gene. The CDR3 runs to 13 residues. V was clipped by 1 base and J by 5 bases, with 9 bases between them. Germline values: CDR1 KGHSH, CDR2 LQKENI. The CDR3 DNA reads TGTGCCAGCTCACCACTGGACGGACACGAGCAGTACTTC. This sequence encodes CASSPLDGHEQYF.

Concerning this clonotype itself: This may arise from a read error, as a much more abundant clone is one base away. This chain connects TRBV5-1 to TRBJ1-2; 9 positions agree with TRBD1. The CDR3 loop spans 14 amino acids. Losses at the gene ends were 6 bases for V and 4 bases for J; bases not matched to a gene: 7. Germline CDR1 reads SGHRS; CDR2 reads YFSETQ. The CDR3 here is CASNFETGGYGYTF. DNA for the CDR3: TGCGCCAGCAACTTTGAGACAGGGGGCTATGGCTACACCTTC.

As for this clonotype: A much larger clone differs from this one at a single base, so this may be a read error. The chain employs TRBV7-3 and TRBJ2-3, with 7 bases matching TRBD2. After removal of 2 bases from V and 7 bases from J, the junction contained 9 bases not matched to a gene. Germline values: CDR1 SGHTA, CDR2 FQGTGA. The CDR3 spans 15 residues. The CDR3 loop is CASSLLAVGPNTQYF. In nucleotides, the CDR3 is TGTGCCAGCAGCTTACTAGCGGTAGGGCCGAATACGCAGTATTTT.

V and J are TRBV7-9 and TRBJ1-1; D not certain. Trimming took off 3 bases at V and 8 bases at J, with 10 bases between the two ends. The CDR3 length is 12 residues. The V gene's germline CDR1 is SEHNR and CDR2 FQNEAQ (reference sequence). The CDR3 coding sequence is TGTGCCAGCAGCTTTGCGACTCAGGAAGCTTTCTTT. Translating gives CASSFATQEAFF.

J is TRBJ2-5 and V is TRBV28; D gene unclear. V gave up 6 bases and J gave up 8 bases, with 13 bases separating them. The CDR3 spans 12 residues. Germline lookup yields CDR1 MDHEN and CDR2 SYDVKM. The CDR3 bases are TGTGCCAGCAGCTTCGAGCTTGCTACCCAGTACTTC. It is translated as CASSFELATQYF.

V is TRBV21-1 and J is TRBJ2-4; the D call of TRBD1 is as the table states it, not checked on the DNA. TRBV21-1 is termed a pseudogene. The CDR3 extends over 17 amino acids. The CDR3 sequence is CASRGITPQIARNIQYF. The DNA of the CDR3 is TGTGCCAGCAGAGGGATAACCCCCCAGATAGCCAGAAACATTCAGTACTTC.

By its share, this clonotype is medium-sized. J is TRBJ1-2 and V is TRBV9; tentative D call: TRBD1 (5 bases). There are 13 residues in the CDR3. Trimming took off 2 bases at V and 6 bases at J, with 11 bases between the two ends. Germline-derived CDR1 and CDR2 are SGDLS and YYNGEE. Written as DNA, the CDR3 is TGTGCCAGCAGCGTCGGGGGGAGGGATGGCTACACCTTC. Encoded protein: CASSVGGRDGYTF.

The table lists this clonotype with a few counts. The V gene is TRBV10-3, the J gene TRBJ1-1; weak D call: TRBD1 (6 bases). The V gene's germline CDR1 is ENHRY and CDR2 SYGVKD. V lost 7 bases and J 7 bases, leaving 25 bases between the germline ends. The CDR3 length is 16 residues. The CDR3 here is CAITGSTGSRKVEAFF. CDR3 bases: TGTGCCATCACCGGATCAACAGGGTCCCGTAAGGTTGAAGCTTTCTTT.

This clonotype was recorded a few times. The chain combines TRBV5-1 with TRBJ1-1; D gene uncertain. The V end lost 5 bases, the J end lost 0 bases, and 5 bases lay between the germline ends. This CDR3 region has 12 residues. Germline CDR1 is SGHRS and CDR2 is YFSETQ. CDR3 nucleotide sequence: TGCGCCAGCAGTTACTTGAACACTGAAGCTTTCTTT. It specifies CASSYLNTEAFF. The whole variable domain, remainder taken from reference TRBV5-1 and TRBJ1-1, is KAGVTQTPRYLIKTRGQQVTLSCSPISGHRSVSWYQQTPGQGLQFLFEYFSETQRNKGNFPGRFSGRQFSNSRSEMNVSTLELGDSALYLCASSYLNTEAFFGQGTRLTVV.

The CDR3, as DNA: TGCAGTGCTAGATCTAGCGGATTAGCCAAAAACATTCAGTACTTC. Its translation is CSARSSGLAKNIQYF. The gene calls are TRBV20-1 and TRBJ2-4, with 7 bases fitting TRBD2. With 2 bases clipped from V and 0 bases from J, the junction kept 4 bases outside the gene matches. There are 15 residues in the CDR3. Germline assignment: CDR1 DFQATT and CDR2 SNEGSKA (reference sequence).